The 9 T cell receptor beta chains listed next were all sequenced from one sample in a study of blood T cells in healthy people across ages. Then a second PCR, running about 6 to 12 cycles, was carried out with a sample-barcoded 5' primer and a J-beta primer mix. TCRdb independently ran MiXCR on the 5' RACE reads; one entry per CDR3 protein. The data show 650,000 to 800,000 distinct CDR3 sequences, about 51% seen once. Material: blood. Receptor source: a woman aged 80 or over in good health.

The J gene is TRBJ2-3, the V gene TRBV29-1; 8 bases match TRBD2. The CDR3 has 14 amino acids. Germline V lookup: CDR1 SQVTM, CDR2 ANQGSEA. With V trimmed by 7 bases and J by 4 bases, 10 bases remained unmatched. The chain's CDR3 is CSARGAGGADTQYF. In nucleotides, the CDR3 is TGCAGCGCCCGTGGGGCGGGAGGCGCAGATACGCAGTATTTT.

This clonotype was counted once. A clone one base away is much larger, so this may be a read error. The V and J genes are TRBV27 and TRBJ2-5; no clear D. The CDR3 length is 14 residues. Germline V gene sequence: CDR1 MNHEY, CDR2 SMNVEV (reference sequence). V lost 2 bases, J lost 11 bases, and 18 bases lay in between. The CDR3 DNA follows: TGTGCCAGCAGTTTAATTGCACTTGCCAATGAGCAGTACTTC. It yields the protein CASSLIALANEQYF.

This sequence joins TRBV7-2 and TRBJ2-7; the match to TRBD1 covers 9 bases. CDR1 and CDR2 (germline): SGHTA, FQGNSA. CDR3 length equals 18 residues. V lost 1 base, J lost 5 bases, and 15 bases stayed unmatched. CDR3 protein: CASSLGEEGTGIPHEQYF. DNA of the CDR3: TGTGCCAGCAGCTTAGGGGAAGAGGGGACAGGGATACCCCACGAGCAGTACTTC.

Concerning this clonotype: With a much larger clone just one base away, this may be a read error. CDR3 in DNA: TGTGCCAGCAGTTTAGCCCCCTTTATCGGGACCAAAAACATTCAGTACTTC. It encodes CASSLAPFIGTKNIQYF. The chain couples TRBV12-3 or TRBV12-4 to TRBJ2-4; D may be TRBD2 (5 bases). The V gene lost 0 bases and the J gene lost 2 bases, with 14 bases spanning the gap. The CDR3 runs 17 residues.

This clonotype turned up a few times. The V and J genes are TRBV28 and TRBJ1-5; D unclear. The germline gives CDR1 MDHEN, CDR2 SYDVKM. V dropped 6 bases and J dropped 5 bases, with 5 bases sitting between them. This CDR3 has 11 amino acids. The CDR3 DNA is TGTGCCAGCAGGACGGATCAGCCCCAGCATTTT. Its translation: CASRTDQPQHF.

The chain uses TRBV7-3 and TRBJ2-5; D is perhaps TRBD1 (5 bases). V was clipped by 0 bases and J by 0 bases, with 14 bases between them. Germline assignment: CDR1 SGHTA and CDR2 FQGTGA. The CDR3 is 17 residues long. The DNA for the CDR3 is TGTGCCAGCAGCTTAACGACGGGCAGGGTTGACCAAGAGACCCAGTACTTC. It codes for CASSLTTGRVDQETQYF.

In its sample, this clonotype was seen once. The CDR3: CASSVGLGQVYSPLHF. CDR3 coding DNA: TGTGCCAGCAGTGTTGGGCTCGGACAGGTCTATTCACCCCTCCACTTT. This chain joins TRBV2 and TRBJ1-6; 7 nucleotides align to TRBD1. Unmatched junction bases numbered 11, after V lost 4 bases and J lost 8 bases. The CDR3 runs to 16 residues. CDR1 is SNHLY and CDR2 is FYNNEI in the germline V gene.

J is TRBJ2-3 and V is TRBV12-3 or TRBV12-4; TRBD2 agrees at 8 bases. The CDR3 consists of 16 residues. The junction had 12 bases not matched to a gene; V was cut back by 5 bases and J by 5 bases. CDR3 sequence: CASSPIMGLEKDTQYF. CDR3 in DNA: TGTGCCAGCAGTCCAATTATGGGACTAGAGAAAGATACGCAGTATTTT.

V and J are TRBV4-2 and TRBJ1-5; TRBD1 agrees at 7 bases. This CDR3 region has 15 residues. Germline CDR1 and CDR2: LGHNA and YNFKEQ. The J segment lost 5 bases and the V segment lost 0 bases, leaving 4 bases of the junction unmatched. The CDR3, as DNA: TGTGCCAGCAGCCAAGATGTAGGGGGCGATCAGCCCCAGCATTTT. It translates to CASSQDVGGDQPQHF.